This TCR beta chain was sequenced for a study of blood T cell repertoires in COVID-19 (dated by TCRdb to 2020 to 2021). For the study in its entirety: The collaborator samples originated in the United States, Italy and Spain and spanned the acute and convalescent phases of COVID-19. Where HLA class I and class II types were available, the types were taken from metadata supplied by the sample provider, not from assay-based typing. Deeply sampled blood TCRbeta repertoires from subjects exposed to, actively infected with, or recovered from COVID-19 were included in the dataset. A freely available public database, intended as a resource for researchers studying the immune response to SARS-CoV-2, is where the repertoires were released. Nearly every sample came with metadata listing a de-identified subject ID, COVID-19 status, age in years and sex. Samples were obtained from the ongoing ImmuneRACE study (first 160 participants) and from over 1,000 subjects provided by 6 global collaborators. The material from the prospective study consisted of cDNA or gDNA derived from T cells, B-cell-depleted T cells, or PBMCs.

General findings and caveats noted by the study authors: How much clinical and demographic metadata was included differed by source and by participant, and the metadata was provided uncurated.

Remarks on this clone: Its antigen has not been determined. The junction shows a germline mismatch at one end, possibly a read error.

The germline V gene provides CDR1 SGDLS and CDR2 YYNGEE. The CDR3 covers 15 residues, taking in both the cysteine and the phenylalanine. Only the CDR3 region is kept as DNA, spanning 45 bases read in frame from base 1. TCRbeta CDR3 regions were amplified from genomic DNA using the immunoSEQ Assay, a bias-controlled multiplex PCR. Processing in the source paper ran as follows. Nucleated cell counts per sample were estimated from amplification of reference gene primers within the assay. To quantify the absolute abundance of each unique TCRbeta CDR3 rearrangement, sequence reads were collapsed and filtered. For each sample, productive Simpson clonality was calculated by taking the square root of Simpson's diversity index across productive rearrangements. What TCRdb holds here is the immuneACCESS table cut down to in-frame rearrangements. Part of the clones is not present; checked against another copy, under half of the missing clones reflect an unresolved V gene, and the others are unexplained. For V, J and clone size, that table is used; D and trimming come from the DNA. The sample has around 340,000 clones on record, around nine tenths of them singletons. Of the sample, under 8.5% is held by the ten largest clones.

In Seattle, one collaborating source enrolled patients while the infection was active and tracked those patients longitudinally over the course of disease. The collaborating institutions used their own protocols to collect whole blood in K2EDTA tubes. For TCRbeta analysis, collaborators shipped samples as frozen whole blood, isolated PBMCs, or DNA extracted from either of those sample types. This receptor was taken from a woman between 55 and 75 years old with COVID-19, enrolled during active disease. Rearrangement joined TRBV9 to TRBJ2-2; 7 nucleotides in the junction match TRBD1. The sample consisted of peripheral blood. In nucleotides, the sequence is TGTGCCAACAGCGTAGGGGGCCCGAACACCGGGGAGCTGTTTTTT. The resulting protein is CANSVGGPNTGELFF.